Sequencing of this T cell receptor beta chain was carried out in a study of blood T cell repertoires in COVID-19. Study-wide context: Spain, Italy and the United States supplied samples that represented acute and convalescent COVID-19.

The CDR3 sequence is 15 residues long. Trimming took 4 bases from V and 4 from J; bases not matched to a gene: 4. Germline values: CDR1 LGHDT, CDR2 YNNKEL (reference sequence). Profiled with immunoSEQ multiplex PCR; TCRdb holds only in-frame clones, not every one. This repertoire shows under 250,000 clones, approximately 86% found once; its top ten account for 5.5% to 8%. This clone was observed once. Source material: peripheral blood. The sequence was obtained from a woman aged 60-70 years with active or convalescent COVID-19. This chain joins TRBV3-1 (or the pseudogene TRBV3-2) and TRBJ2-7; 13 positions agree with TRBD2. In DNA form, the CDR3 reads TGTGCCAGCAGCCGGGGACTAGCGGGATATTACGAGCAGTACTTC. Encoded protein: CASSRGLAGYYEQYF.